This T cell receptor beta chain was sequenced in a study of sequential checkpoint blockade in melanoma. In the study overall: Both treatment sequences were followed by maintenance nivolumab.

CDR1 GTSNPN and CDR2 SVGIG come from the germline V gene (reference sequence). This CDR3 is built from 16 residues. V lost 0 bases and J lost 3, with 18 bases in between. The treatment here: randomized to nivolumab then ipilimumab (arm A) or the reverse (arm B). Live CD3+CD8+ CD19− CD56− cells were sorted from PBMCs. The assay was immunoSEQ multiplex PCR, and TCRdb's table has in-frame clones only and misses some. The table shows 9,500 to 11,000 clones, with roughly 60% occurring only once. This TCR derives from a human donor with melanoma. The chain joins TRBV30 to TRBJ2-7; possibly TRBD2 for D (6 bases). This specimen consisted of CD8+ T cells sorted from blood (inferred from file names), obtained from a patient given nivolumab and ipilimumab in sequence. The CDR3 DNA reads as TGTGCCTGGAGTGTGGGACTCAACCTAAGGGGCTACGAGCAGTACTTC. It codes for CAWSVGLNLRGYEQYF.